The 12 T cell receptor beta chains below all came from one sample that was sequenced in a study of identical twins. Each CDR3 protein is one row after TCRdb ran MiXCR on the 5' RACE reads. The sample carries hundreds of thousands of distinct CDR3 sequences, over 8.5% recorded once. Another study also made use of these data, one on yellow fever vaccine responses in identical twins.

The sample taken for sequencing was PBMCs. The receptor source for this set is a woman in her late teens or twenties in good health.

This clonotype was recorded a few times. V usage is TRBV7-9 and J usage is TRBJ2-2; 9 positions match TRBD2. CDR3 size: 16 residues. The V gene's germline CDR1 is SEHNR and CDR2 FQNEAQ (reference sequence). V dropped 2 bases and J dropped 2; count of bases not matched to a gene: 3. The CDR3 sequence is CASSLLLAGNTGELFF. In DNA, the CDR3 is TGTGCCAGCAGCTTACTGCTAGCGGGAAACACCGGGGAGCTGTTTTTT. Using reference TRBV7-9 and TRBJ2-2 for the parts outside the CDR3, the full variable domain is DTGVSQNPRHKITKRGQNVTFRCDPISEHNRLYWYRQTLGQGPEFLTYFQNEAQLEKSRLLSDRFSAERPKGSFSTLEIQRTEQGDSAMYLCASSLLLAGNTGELFFGEGSRLTVL.

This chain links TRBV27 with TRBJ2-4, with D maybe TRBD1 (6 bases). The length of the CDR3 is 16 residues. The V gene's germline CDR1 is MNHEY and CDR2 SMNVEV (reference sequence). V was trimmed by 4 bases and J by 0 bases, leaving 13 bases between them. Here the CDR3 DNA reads TGTGCCAGCAGTTCACCAGGGGATCTAGCCAAAAACATTCAGTACTTC. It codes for CASSSPGDLAKNIQYF.

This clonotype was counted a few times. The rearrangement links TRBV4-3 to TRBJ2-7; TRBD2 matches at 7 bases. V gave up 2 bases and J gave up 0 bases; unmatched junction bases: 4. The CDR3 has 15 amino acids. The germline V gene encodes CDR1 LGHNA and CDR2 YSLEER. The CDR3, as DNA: TGCGCCAGCAGCCAAAATTGGGAGGGCTCCTACGAGCAGTACTTC. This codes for CASSQNWEGSYEQYF.

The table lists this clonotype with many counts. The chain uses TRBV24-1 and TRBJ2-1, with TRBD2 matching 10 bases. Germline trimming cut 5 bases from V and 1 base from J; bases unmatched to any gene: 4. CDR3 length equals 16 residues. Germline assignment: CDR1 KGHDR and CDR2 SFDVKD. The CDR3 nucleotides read TGTGCCACCAGTGCGAATAGCGGGGGGTCCTACAATGAGCAGTTCTTC. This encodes CATSANSGGSYNEQFF.

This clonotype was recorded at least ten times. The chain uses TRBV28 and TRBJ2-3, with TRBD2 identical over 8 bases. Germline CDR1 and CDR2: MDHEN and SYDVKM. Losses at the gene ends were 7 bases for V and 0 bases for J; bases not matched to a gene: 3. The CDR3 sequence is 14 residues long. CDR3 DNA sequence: TGTGCCAGCACTAGCGGGCCTAGCACAGATACGCAGTATTTT. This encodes CASTSGPSTDTQYF.

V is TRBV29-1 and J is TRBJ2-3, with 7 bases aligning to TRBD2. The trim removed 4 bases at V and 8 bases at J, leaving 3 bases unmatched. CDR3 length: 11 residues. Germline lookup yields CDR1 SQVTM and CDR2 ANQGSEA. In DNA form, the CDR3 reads TGCAGCGTTGTCGGCGGGGGTACGCAGTATTTT. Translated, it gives CSVVGGGTQYF.

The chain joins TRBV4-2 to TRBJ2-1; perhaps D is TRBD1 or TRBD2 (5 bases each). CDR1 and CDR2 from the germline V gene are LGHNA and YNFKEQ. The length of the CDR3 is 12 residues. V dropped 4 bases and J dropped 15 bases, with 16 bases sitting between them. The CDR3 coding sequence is TGTGCCAGCAGCCTCCGGGGACCTAAGTGGTTCTTC. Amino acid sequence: CASSLRGPKWFF.

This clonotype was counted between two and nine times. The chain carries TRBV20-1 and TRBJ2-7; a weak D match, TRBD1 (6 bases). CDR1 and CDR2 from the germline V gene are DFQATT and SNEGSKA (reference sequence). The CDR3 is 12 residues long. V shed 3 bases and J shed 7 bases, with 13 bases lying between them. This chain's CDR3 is CSASRQVGEQYF. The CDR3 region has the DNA TGCAGTGCTAGCAGACAGGTTGGAGAGCAGTACTTC.

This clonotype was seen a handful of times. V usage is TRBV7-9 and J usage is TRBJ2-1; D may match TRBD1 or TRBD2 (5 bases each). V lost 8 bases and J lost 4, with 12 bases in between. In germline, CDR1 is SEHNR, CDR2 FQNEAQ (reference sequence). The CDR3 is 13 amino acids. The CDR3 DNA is TGTGCCAGCCGGGGCTCGGGTTACAATGAGCAGTTCTTC. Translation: CASRGSGYNEQFF.

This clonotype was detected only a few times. CDR3 residues: CASRRDGDRTDEQYF. The DNA for the CDR3 is TGCGCCAGCAGACGGGACGGGGACCGGACCGACGAGCAGTACTTC. J is TRBJ2-7 and V is TRBV5-1, with D perhaps matching TRBD1 or TRBD2 (5 bases each). The V gene's germline CDR1 is SGHRS and CDR2 YFSETQ. V lost 5 bases to trimming and J lost 5 bases, with 20 bases between them. This CDR3 contains 15 residues.

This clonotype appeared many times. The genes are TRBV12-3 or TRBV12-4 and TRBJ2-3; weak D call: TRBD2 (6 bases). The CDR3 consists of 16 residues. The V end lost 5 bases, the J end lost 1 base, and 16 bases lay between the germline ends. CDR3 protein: CASSPPGLEGTDTQYF. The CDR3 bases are TGTGCCAGCAGTCCACCGGGACTCGAAGGCACAGATACGCAGTATTTT.

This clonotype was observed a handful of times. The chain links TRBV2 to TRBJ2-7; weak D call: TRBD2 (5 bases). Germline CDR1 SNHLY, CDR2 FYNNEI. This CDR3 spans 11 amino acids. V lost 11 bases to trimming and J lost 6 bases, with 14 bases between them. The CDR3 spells CASKRLTEQYF. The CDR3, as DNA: TGTGCCTCCAAAAGACTAACCGAGCAGTACTTC. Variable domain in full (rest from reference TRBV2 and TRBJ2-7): EPEVTQTPSHQVTQMGQEVILRCVPISNHLYFYWYRQILGQKVEFLVSFYNNEISEKSEIFDDQFSVERPDGSNFTLKIRSTKLEDSAMYFCASKRLTEQYFGPGTRLTVT.